This T cell receptor (beta chain) stems from a study of cytomegalovirus exposure and HLA in healthy donors. Study overall: There were nearly 120 million unique TCR beta sequences, drawn from 180 million or so T cells, in an earlier analysis.

To note about this clone: What it recognizes is unknown.

The V gene lost 1 base and the J gene lost 2 bases, with 12 bases spanning the gap. This CDR3 has 16 amino acids. Per germline, CDR1 LGHNA and CDR2 YNFKEQ. Overall study results and limits: Common viral pathogens (according to a later analysis) appeared linked to several of the most significant clusters.

13 Jbeta primers and 60 Vbeta primers were used for the PCR. In the study's own analysis: Counted up in a later analysis, unique TCR beta chains came to about 80 million, with around 12 million shared. Sequencing used immunoSEQ multiplex PCR; TCRdb keeps in-frame clones, though not all of them. From that table come the V and J calls and clone size; the DNA was used to work out D and trimming. The sample yields fewer than 130,000 clones, 76% seen once. Everyone who donated was a healthy bone marrow donor. The origin of this receptor is a man younger than 40 in good health and CMV-seropositive. The specimen sequenced was PBMCs. The J gene is TRBJ2-1, the V gene TRBV4-2; D might be TRBD1 (6 bases). CDR3 coding DNA: TGTGCCAGCAGCCAAGCTGGCCAGGGGACCTACAATGAGCAGTTCTTC. Translated, it gives CASSQAGQGTYNEQFF.